The rows below give T cell receptor beta chains drawn from one sample of a study of CD8 T cells in Susac syndrome. TCRdb ran MiXCR on the immunoSEQ multiplex PCR reads and lists one entry per CDR3 protein. The data contain about 130,000 distinct CDR3 sequences, approximately 93% of them singletons. The sequencing input was CD8+ T cells from PBMCs. These TCRs come from a human donor with multiple sclerosis. Each CDR3 is given with its conserved first and last residue.

V	J	CDR3
TRBV24-1	TRBJ2-3	CATSDVLASTQYF
TRBV24-1	TRBJ2-2	CATSADRDTGELFF
TRBV7-3	TRBJ1-1	CASSLWENTEAFF
TRBV4-1	TRBJ2-1	CASSLSRVSDEQFF
TRBV7-9	TRBJ2-7	CASSLIGHPFYEQYF
TRBV9	TRBJ1-2	CASSVEPGGYGYTF
TRBV28	TRBJ2-7	CASSLRSSGAYEQYF
TRBV5-4	TRBJ1-2	CASSDGRNYYGYTF
TRBV24-1	TRBJ1-2	CATSAAAYDMTSGYGYTF
TRBV19	TRBJ2-1	CASSPGPQGSNEQFF
TRBV20-1	TRBJ2-3	CSARDTSTDTQYF
TRBV30	TRBJ2-5	CAWSETGEPETQYF
TRBV29-1	TRBJ2-3	CSVEPPPSRQPTDTQYF
TRBV15	TRBJ1-1	CATSSERTGFTEAFF
TRBV28	TRBJ2-7	CASALGSSYEQYF
TRBV28	TRBJ2-6	CASRTDSGTGANVLTF
TRBV3-1	TRBJ2-7	CASSQGIAGTYEQYF
TRBV7-3	TRBJ2-3	CASSLTGTSGRAYEDTQYF
TRBV9	TRBJ1-1	CASSLGTGSEAFF
TRBV7-9	TRBJ1-2	CASAPYEYGYTF
TRBV7-6	TRBJ2-7	CASSLGVGYEQYF
TRBV9	TRBJ1-5	CASSVASAEPQHF
TRBV9	TRBJ2-3	CASSVQGERLLTDTQYF
TRBV10-3	TRBJ2-6	CAIMNGGSGANVLTF
TRBV6-2/TRBV6-3	TRBJ2-7	CASSYPKKGVGDEQYF
TRBV19	TRBJ2-1	CASSMDRELDEQFF
TRBV9	TRBJ1-4	CASSPWGIGEKLFF
TRBV30	TRBJ1-1	CAWSREGVGTTEAFF
TRBV12-3/TRBV12-4	TRBJ1-2	CASRTTGDYGYTF
TRBV12-3/TRBV12-4	TRBJ2-2	CASEGTGELFF
TRBV20-1	TRBJ2-7	CSKRLLLPYEQYF
TRBV4-1	TRBJ1-5	CASSPAGYQPQHF
TRBV20-1	TRBJ2-3	CSARGLAPRGDTQYF
TRBV5-4	TRBJ2-1	CASSSPGLKYNEQFF
TRBV11-2	TRBJ2-3	CASSPRPGLGPDTQYF
TRBV5-1	TRBJ2-7	CASSTRGRPYEQYF
TRBV7-9	TRBJ2-3	CASSLASHTDTQYF
TRBV2	TRBJ2-3	CASTSWAGDLDTQYF
TRBV7-8	TRBJ2-5	CASSSRRDPKTETQYF
TRBV30	TRBJ1-4	CAWETGNDEKLFF
TRBV5-1	TRBJ2-4	CASSLGQGFLKYF
TRBV24-1	TRBJ2-1	CATSVTNNREQFF
TRBV6-2/TRBV6-3	TRBJ2-5	CASSYVGHPVSETQYF
TRBV24-1	TRBJ2-1	CATSSRTSGYNEQFF
TRBV12-5	TRBJ1-2	CASGLATTGDGYTF
TRBV20-1	TRBJ1-5	CSALDRGSAYSNQPQHF
TRBV6-2/TRBV6-3	TRBJ2-1	CASTVRDEQFF
TRBV5-1	TRBJ2-1	CASSAGQGLYNEQFF
TRBV10-3	TRBJ2-1	CAISGKTGGELNEQFF
TRBV16	TRBJ2-7	CASSQRFRGDSYEQYF
TRBV11-3	TRBJ2-5	CASNQRGRLETQYF
TRBV9	TRBJ1-6	CASSVEAGVASPLHF
TRBV27	TRBJ1-5	CASGGVHPQHF
TRBV27	TRBJ2-7	CASSFQGSPHEQYF
TRBV30	TRBJ2-3	CAWSVGRGPLDTQYF
TRBV7-8	TRBJ2-1	CASSLGPGGPNEQFF
TRBV6-4	TRBJ1-2	CASSQVGRDYGYTF
TRBV5-6	TRBJ2-7	CASSLDRRSYEQYF
TRBV7-6	TRBJ1-1	CASSGDRGLSGYAFF
TRBV5-6	TRBJ1-2	CASRTTHRDYGYTF